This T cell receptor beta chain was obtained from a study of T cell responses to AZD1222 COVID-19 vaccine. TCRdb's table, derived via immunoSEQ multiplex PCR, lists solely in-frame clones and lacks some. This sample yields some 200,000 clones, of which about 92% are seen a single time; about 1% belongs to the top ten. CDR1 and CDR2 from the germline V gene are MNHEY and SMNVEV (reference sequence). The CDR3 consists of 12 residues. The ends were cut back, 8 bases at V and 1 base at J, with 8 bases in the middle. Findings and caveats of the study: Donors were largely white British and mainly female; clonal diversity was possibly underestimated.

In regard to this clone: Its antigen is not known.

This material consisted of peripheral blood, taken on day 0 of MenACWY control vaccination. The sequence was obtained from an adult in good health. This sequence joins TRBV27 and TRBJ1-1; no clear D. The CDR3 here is CASAAGNTEAFF. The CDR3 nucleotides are TGTGCCAGCGCGGCTGGGAACACTGAAGCTTTCTTT.